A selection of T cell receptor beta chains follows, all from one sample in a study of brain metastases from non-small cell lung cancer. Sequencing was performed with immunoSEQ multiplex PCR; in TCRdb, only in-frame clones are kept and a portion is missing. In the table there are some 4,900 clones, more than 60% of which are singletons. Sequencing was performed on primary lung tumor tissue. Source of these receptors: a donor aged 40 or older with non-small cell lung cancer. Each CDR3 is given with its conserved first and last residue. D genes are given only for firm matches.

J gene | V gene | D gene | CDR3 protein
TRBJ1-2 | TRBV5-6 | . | CASSLVDRDYGYTF
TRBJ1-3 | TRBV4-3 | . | CASSQGRASGNTIYF
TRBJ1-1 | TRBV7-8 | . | CASSPRPTEAFF
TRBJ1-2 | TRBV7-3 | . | CASSLSRTNYGYTF
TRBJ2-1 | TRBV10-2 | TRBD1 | CASSRGTASYNEQFF
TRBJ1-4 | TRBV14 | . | CASSQVQGPNEKLFF
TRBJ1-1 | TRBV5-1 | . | CASSLNVGGTEAFF
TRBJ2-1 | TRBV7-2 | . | CASSSENYNEQFF
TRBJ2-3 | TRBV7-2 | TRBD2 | CASTGAGVTDTQYF
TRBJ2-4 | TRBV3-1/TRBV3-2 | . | CASSQDPGTIGDIQYF
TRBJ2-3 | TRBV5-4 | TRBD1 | CASSLERGPTDTQYF
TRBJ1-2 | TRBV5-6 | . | CASSLAGTGILANYGYTF
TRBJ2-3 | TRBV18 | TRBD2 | CASSPPSGGSDTQYF
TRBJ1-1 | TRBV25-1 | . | CASSGSLRGGTTEAFF
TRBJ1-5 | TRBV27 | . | CASKGGRSQGDSQPQHF
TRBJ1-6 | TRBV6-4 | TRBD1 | CATLGQENSPLHF
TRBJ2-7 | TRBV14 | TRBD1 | CASSKRGRWQGADEQYF
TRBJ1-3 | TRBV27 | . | CASSLSPDSGNTIYF
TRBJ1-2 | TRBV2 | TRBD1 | CASSAEQTGVDGYTF
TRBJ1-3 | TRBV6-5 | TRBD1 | CASSYAPGTDNTIYF
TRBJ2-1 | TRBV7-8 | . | CASSFAGHNEQFF
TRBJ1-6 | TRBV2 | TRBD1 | CASRGTGTPLHF
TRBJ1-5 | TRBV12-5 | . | CASGSDLGDQPQHF
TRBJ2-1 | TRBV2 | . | CASRPIVGGRSGEQFF
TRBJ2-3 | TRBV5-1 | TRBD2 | CASSGLAGASNTQYF
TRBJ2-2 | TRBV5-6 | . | CASSLKVNTGELFF
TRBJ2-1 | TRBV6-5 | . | CASSSLDRYCNEQFF
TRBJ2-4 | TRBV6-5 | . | CASRTRGGGIQYF
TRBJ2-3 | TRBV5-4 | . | CASSLDLASDTQYF
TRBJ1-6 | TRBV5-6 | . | CASSLAMNSPLHF
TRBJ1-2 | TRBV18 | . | CASSFDNYGYTF
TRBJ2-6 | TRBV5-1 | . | CASSLDSGANVLTF
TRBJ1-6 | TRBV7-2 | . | CASSLRPDSPLHF
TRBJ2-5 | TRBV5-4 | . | CASSGTFQETQYF
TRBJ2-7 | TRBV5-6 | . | CASSLGVSTAYEQYF
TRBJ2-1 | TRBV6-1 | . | CASSDSEEYDEQFF
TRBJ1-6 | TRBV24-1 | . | CATSESGLYSPLHF
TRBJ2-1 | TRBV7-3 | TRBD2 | CASSLTSGGTEQFF
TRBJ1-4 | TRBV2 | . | CASSPFGAQLLFF
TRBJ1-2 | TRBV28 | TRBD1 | CASRPQGAPGYTF
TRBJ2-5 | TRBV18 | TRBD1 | CASSPNRGKETQYF
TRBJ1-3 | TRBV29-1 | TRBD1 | CSVESGQTGNTIYF
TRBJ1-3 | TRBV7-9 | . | CASRLGAGNTIYF
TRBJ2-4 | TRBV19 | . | CASSIADLTGYHQYF
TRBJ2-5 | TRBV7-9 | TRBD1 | CASSFGTGLQEIQYF
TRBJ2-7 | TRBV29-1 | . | CSVRDGSWGSYEQYF
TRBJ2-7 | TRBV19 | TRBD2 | CASSIDRGDRPYEQYF
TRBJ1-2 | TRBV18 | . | CASSLETYLNYGYTF